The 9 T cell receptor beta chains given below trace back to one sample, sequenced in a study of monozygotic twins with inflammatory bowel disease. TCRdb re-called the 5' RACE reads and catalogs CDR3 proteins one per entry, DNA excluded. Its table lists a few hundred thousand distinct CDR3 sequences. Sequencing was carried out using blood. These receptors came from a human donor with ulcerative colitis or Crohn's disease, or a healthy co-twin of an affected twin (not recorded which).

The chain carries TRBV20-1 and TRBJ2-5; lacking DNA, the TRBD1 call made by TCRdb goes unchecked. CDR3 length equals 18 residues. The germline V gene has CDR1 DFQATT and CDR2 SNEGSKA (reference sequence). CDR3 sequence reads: CSARDRLAGGIKQETQYF.

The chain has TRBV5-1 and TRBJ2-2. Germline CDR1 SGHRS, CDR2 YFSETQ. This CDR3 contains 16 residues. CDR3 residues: CASSYTGFRNTGELFF.

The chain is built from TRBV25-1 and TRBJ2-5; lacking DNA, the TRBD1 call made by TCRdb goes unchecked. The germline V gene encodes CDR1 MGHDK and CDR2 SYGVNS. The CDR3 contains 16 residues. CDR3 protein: CASSESWGAQTETQYF.

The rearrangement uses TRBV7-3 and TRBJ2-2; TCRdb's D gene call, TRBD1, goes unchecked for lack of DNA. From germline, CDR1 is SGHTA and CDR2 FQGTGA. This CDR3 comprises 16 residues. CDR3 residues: CASSPGQGIRTGELFF.

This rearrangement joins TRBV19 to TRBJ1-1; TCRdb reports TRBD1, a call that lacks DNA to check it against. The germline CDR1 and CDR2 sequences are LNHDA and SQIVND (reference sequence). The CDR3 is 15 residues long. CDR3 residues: CASSAGYRTGDEAFF.

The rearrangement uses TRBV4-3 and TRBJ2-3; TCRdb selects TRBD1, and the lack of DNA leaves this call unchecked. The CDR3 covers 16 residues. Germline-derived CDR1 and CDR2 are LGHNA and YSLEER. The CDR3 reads CASSQGTGDGTDTQYF.

The CDR3 here is CASSFSTGSSYNSPLHF. The chain joins TRBV5-1 to TRBJ1-6. The CDR3 length is 17 residues. CDR1 SGHRS and CDR2 YFSETQ come from the germline V gene.

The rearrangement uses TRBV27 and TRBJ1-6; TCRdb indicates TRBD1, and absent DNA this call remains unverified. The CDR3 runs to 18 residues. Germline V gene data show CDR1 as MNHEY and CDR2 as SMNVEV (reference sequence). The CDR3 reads CASSLGVKGMGWNSPLHF.

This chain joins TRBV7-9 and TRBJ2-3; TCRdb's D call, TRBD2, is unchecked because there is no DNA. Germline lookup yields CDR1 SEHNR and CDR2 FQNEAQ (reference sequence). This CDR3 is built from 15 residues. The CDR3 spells CASSQTSGGVDTQYF. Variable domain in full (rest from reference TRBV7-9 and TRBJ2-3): DTGVSQNPRHKITKRGQNVTFRCDPISEHNRLYWYRQTLGQGPEFLTYFQNEAQLEKSRLLSDRFSAERPKGSFSTLEIQRTEQGDSAMYLCASSQTSGGVDTQYFGPGTRLTVL.